This T cell receptor (beta chain) was observed in a study of T cell responses to AZD1222 COVID-19 vaccine (dated by TCRdb to the early 2020s). For context, the study as a whole: AZD1222 recipients given second doses at about 4 weeks or at about 12 weeks were pooled, since spike-specific TCR depth and breadth were not found to differ between the two schedules. A total of 233 trial participants underwent TCR sequencing, of whom about 200 received two doses of AZD1222 and some 26 received two doses of the MenACWY control vaccine. Trial participants were enrolled by age into subgroups of 18-55, 56-69 and 70-plus years, and around 150, 28 and 57 TCR-sequenced participants, respectively, were included in these subgroups. The research as a whole found: Reportedly, almost half of the unique spike-specific TCRs recognized epitopes lying outside the regions that are mutated in the B.1.351 and B.1.1.7 variants. A significant rise in spike-specific TCR breadth and depth was observed after two AZD1222 doses relative to day 0 and relative to MenACWY recipients. CD4 TCRs associated with the vaccine covered the entire spike protein, and the dominant responses were in regions 160-218 and 743-854. Conclusions about previously exposed vaccinees are limited, since just five to seven AZD1222 recipients were seropositive for SARS-CoV-2 at baseline. Because no day 14 peak-response samples were available, repertoires were characterized only after the peak T cell response. The 56-69-year group was small, and its depth increase did not reach significance, likely because of low power. Participants were mostly white British, with more females than males. The authors suggested clonal diversity may have been underestimated.

The cysteine opens and the phenylalanine closes a CDR3 of 14 amino acids. The read is trimmed to its CDR3 DNA, 42 bases read in frame from base 1. In the germline V gene, CDR1 corresponds to ENHRY and CDR2 to SYGVKD. V is pared back by 6 bases and J by 2 bases, with 13 bases lying between the germline termini. The time point label corresponds to: baseline before first vaccination. Vaccinee samples came from UK trials COV001 and COV002, including a single-blind randomized controlled phase 2/3 trial of AZD1222 (ChAdOx1 nCoV-19) in healthy adults. For TCRbeta chain sequencing, PBMC samples were collected from trial participants at day 0 and at day 28 after the second dose. Note on this clone: Its antigen is still unknown. No much larger clone is present one base from it, and per-base qualities are unavailable.

The CDR3 regions of human TCRbeta chains were subjected to immunosequencing. For the original study's pipeline: Repertoire TCRs were checked for matches against a reference library of SARS-CoV-2-specific TCRs that had been generated using the MIRA antigen-specificity platform. Breadth was defined as the fraction of unique TCRs that were SARS-CoV-2-associated. Depth was defined as the fraction of total T cells that were SARS-CoV-2-associated. Using the MIRA data, each spike-specific TCR was assigned both to the spike region to which the TCR was reactive and to a CD4 or CD8 class. Log10-transformed breadth and depth values were compared by one-way ANOVA with Sidak's multiple comparisons tests. TCRdb retrieved this table from immuneACCESS and kept in-frame rearrangements only. Not all clones are present; in checked studies, unresolved V genes account for under half, and no reason is known for the remainder. The V and J calls and clone size were taken over from that table, and D and trimming were inferred from the DNA. This sample is represented by 140,000 to 150,000 clones; approximately 89% of them were singletons. The ten top clones hold about 15% of the sample.

This clonotype originated in an adult in good health. The chain is encoded by TRBV10-3 joined to TRBJ1-1; no D segment can be confidently identified. The sample in question was peripheral blood, obtained on day 0 of AZD1222 vaccination. The sequenced DNA is TGTGCCATCAGCCCCGTGGCAGGCAACACTGAAGCTTTCTTT. This translates into CAISPVAGNTEAFF.